These T cell receptor beta chains were read from a single sample in a study of T cell repertoires in cytomegalovirus infection. TCRdb reprocessed the reads with MiXCR, giving one entry per CDR3 protein. The sample consists of around 74,000 distinct CDR3 sequences, 3% to 4.5% of them appearing once. The source material was PBMCs. The source is a human donor in good health (CMV status not recorded). Some clones in this sample may be carry-over from other donors' samples. CDR3s include the opening cysteine and the closing phenylalanine or tryptophan. A D gene is named only where the DNA matches it firmly. Where a row states a size, it is once, few, many or the class of an expanded clone; other rows omit it.

>TRBD2|TRBJ2-3|medium-sized|TRBV7-2
CASSLLGGLEPSDTQYF
TGTGCCAGCAGCTTACTTGGGGGACTAGAACCAAGCGATACGCAGTATTTT
>TRBD1|TRBJ1-1|many|TRBV6-2/TRBV6-3
CASRDGQGTRSTEAFF
TGTGCCAGCAGAGACGGACAGGGGACAAGGAGCACTGAAGCTTTCTTT
>TRBD1|TRBJ2-7|many|TRBV12-3/TRBV12-4
CASSSPGQVYEQYF
TGTGCCAGCAGTAGCCCGGGACAGGTGTACGAGCAGTACTTC
>NA|TRBJ1-4|many|TRBV30
CAWSVPGGEKLFF
TGTGCCTGGAGTGTACCGGGGGGTGAAAAACTGTTTTTT
>TRBD1|TRBJ2-7|many|TRBV6-6
CASSYRDRGGPYEQYF
TGTGCCAGCAGTTACCGAGACAGGGGGGGTCCCTACGAGCAGTACTTC
>TRBD1|TRBJ1-4|many|TRBV12-3/TRBV12-4
CASTLPKPEDREGKLFF
TGTGCCAGCACATTACCGAAGCCCGAGGACAGGGAGGGAAAACTGTTTTTT
>TRBD2|TRBJ2-1|many|TRBV7-2
CASRDPGLGIGEQFF
TGTGCCAGCAGGGATCCGGGACTAGGCATCGGTGAGCAGTTCTTC
>TRBD1|TRBJ1-3|many|TRBV7-6
CASSPGGATGNTIYF
TGTGCCAGCAGCCCAGGGGGGGCTACTGGAAACACCATATATTTT
>NA|TRBJ1-5|many|TRBV20-1
CSARALTGSNQPQHF
TGCAGTGCTAGGGCCTTAACAGGGAGCAATCAGCCCCAGCATTTT
>TRBD2|TRBJ2-1|few|TRBV7-4
CASSLAGGGALDEQFF
TGTGCCAGCAGCTTAGCCGGGGGGGGGGCTCTCGATGAGCAGTTCTTC
>NA|TRBJ2-7|many|TRBV28
CASSSPKRRVSYEQYF
TGTGCCAGCAGTTCTCCTAAGAGGAGGGTCTCCTACGAGCAGTACTTC
>NA|TRBJ1-1|many|TRBV30
CAWSVLRTPATEAFF
TGTGCCTGGAGTGTACTGAGGACACCCGCCACTGAAGCTTTCTTT
>NA|TRBJ1-5|many|TRBV27
CASSPSNQPQHF
TGTGCCAGCAGTCCTAGCAATCAGCCCCAGCATTTT
>NA|TRBJ2-2|many|TRBV7-2
CASSGAGTGELFF
TGTGCCAGCAGCGGTGCGGGCACCGGGGAGCTGTTTTTT
>NA|TRBJ1-2|medium-sized|TRBV7-2
CASSRTVNYGYTF
TGTGCCAGCAGCAGGACAGTGAACTATGGCTACACCTTC
>NA|TRBJ2-7|many|TRBV14
CASSLEGEQYF
TGTGCCAGCAGCCTCGAGGGCGAGCAGTACTTC
>NA|TRBJ1-1|many|TRBV7-3
CASSLMRRENTEAFF
TGTGCCAGCAGCTTAATGCGACGGGAGAACACTGAAGCTTTCTTT
>NA|TRBJ1-6|many|TRBV7-2
CASSLRASSSNNSPLHF
TGTGCCAGCAGCTTAAGAGCCAGTTCCTCGAATAATTCACCCCTCCACTTT
>NA|TRBJ2-1|many|TRBV7-2
CASSFTGVNNEQFF
TGTGCCAGCAGCTTTACGGGGGTTAACAATGAGCAGTTCTTC
>TRBD1|TRBJ1-4|many|TRBV7-8
CASSLSVGTGDEKLFF
TGTGCCAGCAGCTTAAGCGTCGGGACAGGGGACGAAAAACTGTTTTTT
>NA|TRBJ2-7|few|TRBV6-2/TRBV6-3
CASSDTVYEQYF
TGTGCCAGCAGCGACACTGTCTACGAGCAGTACTTC
>NA|TRBJ1-4|NA|TRBV7-9
CASSFEERNEILFF
TGTGCCAGCAGCTTCGAGGAGCGGAATGAAATACTGTTTTTT
>TRBD1|TRBJ1-2|many|TRBV20-1
CSARGSGTGSYGYTF
TGCAGTGCTAGGGGGTCCGGGACAGGAAGCTATGGCTACACCTTC
>TRBD2|TRBJ2-5|many|TRBV23-1
CASSLTKASGGKTQYF
TGCGCCAGCAGTCTTACGAAGGCTAGCGGGGGGAAGACCCAGTACTTC
>TRBD1|TRBJ1-5|many|TRBV20-1
CSAFPQGALNQPQHF
TGCAGTGCTTTTCCTCAGGGGGCCTTGAATCAGCCCCAGCATTTT
>TRBD1|TRBJ1-1|many|TRBV5-6
CASSTRTGGLTEAFF
TGTGCCAGCAGCACTCGGACAGGGGGACTTACTGAAGCTTTCTTT
>NA|TRBJ2-3|many|TRBV5-1
CASSLNSPSTDTQYF
TGCGCCAGCAGCTTGAACAGCCCTAGCACAGATACGCAGTATTTT
>NA|TRBJ1-2|many|TRBV12-3/TRBV12-4
CASSRIRVAENYGYTF
TGTGCCAGCAGTCGCATACGAGTCGCTGAAAACTATGGCTACACCTTC
>NA|TRBJ1-5|NA|TRBV2
CASKQDPTWNQPQHF
TGTGCCAGCAAACAGGACCCAACGTGGAATCAGCCCCAGCATTTT
>NA|TRBJ1-1|many|TRBV29-1
CSAKTGMDTEAFF
TGCAGCGCTAAAACAGGGATGGACACTGAAGCTTTCTTT
>NA|TRBJ2-5|many|TRBV6-6
CASVDRSQETQYF
TGTGCCAGCGTGGACAGATCCCAAGAGACCCAGTACTTC
>TRBD1|TRBJ2-7|many|TRBV29-1
CSVATGAYEQYF
TGCAGCGTTGCGACAGGGGCCTACGAGCAGTACTTC
>NA|TRBJ1-1|many|TRBV7-2
CASSLGSVNTEAFF
TGTGCCAGCAGCTTAGGTTCAGTGAACACTGAAGCTTTCTTT
>NA|TRBJ1-4|many|TRBV2
CASSTTGTEGFF
TGTGCCAGCAGTACTACCGGGACCGAGGGTTTTTTT
>TRBD1|TRBJ1-5|many|TRBV27
CASSPDRGQITTRENSNQPQHF
TGTGCCAGCAGTCCGGACAGGGGGCAGATCACAACGAGAGAAAATAGCAATCAGCCCCAGCATTTT
>NA|TRBJ1-2|medium-sized|TRBV7-2
CASSLGGGHYGYTF
TGTGCCAGCAGCTTAGGCGGAGGACACTATGGCTACACCTTC
>NA|TRBJ2-1|many|TRBV7-2
CASSQEAQGYNEQFF
TGTGCCAGCAGCCAGGAAGCCCAGGGTTACAATGAGCAGTTCTTC
>NA|TRBJ1-2|many|TRBV28
CASSNPAGFLGRYGYTF
TGTGCCAGCAGCAACCCTGCGGGTTTTCTTGGCAGATATGGCTACACCTTC
>NA|TRBJ2-5|many|TRBV27
CASSSSGSGKTQYF
TGTGCCAGCAGTTCAAGCGGTTCGGGGAAGACCCAGTACTTC
>NA|TRBJ2-1|many|TRBV5-6
CASSLVGGGYNEQFF
TGTGCCAGCAGCTTGGTAGGGGGAGGCTACAATGAGCAGTTCTTC
>NA|TRBJ2-7|many|TRBV12-3/TRBV12-4
CASSLLGTYEQYF
TGTGCCAGCAGTTTACTGGGGACCTACGAGCAGTACTTC
>NA|TRBJ1-6|many|TRBV10-2
CASSESTGHYNSPLHF
TGCGCCAGCAGTGAGTCGACGGGACACTATAATTCACCCCTCCACTTT
>TRBD1|TRBJ1-2|many|TRBV7-9
CASRVSTGKFGYTF
TGTGCCAGCAGAGTATCGACAGGGAAATTCGGCTACACCTTC
>NA|TRBJ2-2|few|TRBV7-2
CASSSQGANTGELFF
TGTGCCAGCAGCTCACAAGGAGCGAACACCGGGGAGCTGTTTTTT
>NA|TRBJ2-1|many|TRBV28
CASSLMRQGPGHEQFF
TGTGCCAGCAGTTTAATGAGGCAGGGGCCTGGACATGAGCAGTTCTTC
>TRBD1|TRBJ1-1|many|TRBV6-6
CASSYGTGIATFF
TGTGCCAGCAGTTACGGGACAGGGATCGCTACTTTCTTT
>NA|TRBJ1-5|NA|TRBV28
CASQLRGNQPEHF
TGTGCCAGTCAGCTACGGGGGAATCAGCCCGAGCATTTT
>NA|TRBJ2-7|many|TRBV6-2/TRBV6-3
CASSYGTWGLAPYF
TGTGCCAGCAGTTACGGAACCTGGGGGCTAGCGCCGTACTTC
>NA|TRBJ1-2|many|TRBV28
CASSFRDYGYTF
TGTGCCAGCAGTTTCAGGGACTATGGCTACACCTTC
>NA|TRBJ1-1|many|TRBV6-5
CASSYVKGRNTEAFF
TGTGCCAGCAGTTACGTAAAGGGGAGGAACACTGAAGCTTTCTTT
>TRBD1|TRBJ2-1|medium-sized|TRBV7-8
CASRLQGVSYNEQFF
TGTGCCAGCAGACTTCAGGGGGTTTCCTACAATGAGCAGTTCTTC